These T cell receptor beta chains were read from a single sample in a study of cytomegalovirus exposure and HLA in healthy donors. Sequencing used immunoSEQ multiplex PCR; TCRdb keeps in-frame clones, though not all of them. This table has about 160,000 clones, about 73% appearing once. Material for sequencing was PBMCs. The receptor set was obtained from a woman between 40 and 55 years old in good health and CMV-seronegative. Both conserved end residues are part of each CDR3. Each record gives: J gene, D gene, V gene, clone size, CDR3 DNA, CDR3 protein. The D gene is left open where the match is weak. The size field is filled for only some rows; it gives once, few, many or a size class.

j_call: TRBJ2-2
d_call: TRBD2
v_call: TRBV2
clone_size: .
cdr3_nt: TGTGCCAGCACCAAACTTACCCGAGCGGGGACCGGGGAGCTGTTTTTT
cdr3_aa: CASTKLTRAGTGELFF

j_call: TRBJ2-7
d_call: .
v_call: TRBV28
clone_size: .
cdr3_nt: TGTGCCAGCAGTTTCGTAGGGGTCTCCTACGAGCAGTACTTC
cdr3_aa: CASSFVGVSYEQYF

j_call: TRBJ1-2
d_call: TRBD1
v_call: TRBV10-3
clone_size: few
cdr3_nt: TGTGCCATACAGGGGGCCGCTGACTATGGCTACACCTTC
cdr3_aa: CAIQGAADYGYTF

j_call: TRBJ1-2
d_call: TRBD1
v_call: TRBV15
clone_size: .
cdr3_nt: TGTGCCACCAGCAGAGGTAGACAGGGGGGCGATGGCTACACCTTC
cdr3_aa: CATSRGRQGGDGYTF

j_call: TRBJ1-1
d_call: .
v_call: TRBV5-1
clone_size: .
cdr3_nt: TGCGCCAGCTCGGTCAGGAGGGTAGACACTGAAGCTTTCTTT
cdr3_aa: CASSVRRVDTEAFF

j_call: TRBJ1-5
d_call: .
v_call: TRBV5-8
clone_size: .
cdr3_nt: TGTGCCAGCAGGGGTGGACTATCGGGGGATCAGCCCCAGCATTTT
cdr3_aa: CASRGGLSGDQPQHF

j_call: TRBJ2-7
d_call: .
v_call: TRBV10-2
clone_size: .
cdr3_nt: TGCGCCAGCAGTGAGTCCCCAACAGGGCCACCCTTCTACGAGCAGTACTTC
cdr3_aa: CASSESPTGPPFYEQYF

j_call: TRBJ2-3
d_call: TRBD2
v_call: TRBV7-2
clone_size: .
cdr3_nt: TGTGCCAGCAGCCCGACTAGCGGGGGGGGTACGCAGTATTTT
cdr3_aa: CASSPTSGGGTQYF

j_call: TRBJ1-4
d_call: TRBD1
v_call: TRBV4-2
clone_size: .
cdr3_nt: TGTGCCAGCAGCCAACCGGGACAGGGGGCGTTTATTGAAAAACTGTTTTTT
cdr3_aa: CASSQPGQGAFIEKLFF

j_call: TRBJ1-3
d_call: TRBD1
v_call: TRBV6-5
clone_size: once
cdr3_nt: TGTGCCAGCAGTAACAGGGGCGCTGGTGGAAACACCATATATTTT
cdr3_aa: CASSNRGAGGNTIYF

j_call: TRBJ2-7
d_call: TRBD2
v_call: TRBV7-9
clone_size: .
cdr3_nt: TGTGCCAGCAGCCGGGGGACTAGCGGGGGCTACGAGCAGTACTTC
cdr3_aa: CASSRGTSGGYEQYF

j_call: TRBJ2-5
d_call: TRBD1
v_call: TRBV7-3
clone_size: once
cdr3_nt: TGTGCCAGCAGCTTGACAGGGTTGGAGACCCAGTACTTC
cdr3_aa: CASSLTGLETQYF

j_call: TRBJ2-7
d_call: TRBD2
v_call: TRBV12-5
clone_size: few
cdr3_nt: TGTGCTAGTGGTTTGGTATCGTCTAGCGGGGGGATTGATCGACCCTACGAGCAGTACTTC
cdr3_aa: CASGLVSSSGGIDRPYEQYF

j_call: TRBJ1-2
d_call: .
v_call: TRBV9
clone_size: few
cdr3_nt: TGTGCCAGCAGCGGAGGGATTACTAACTATGGCTACACCTTC
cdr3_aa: CASSGGITNYGYTF

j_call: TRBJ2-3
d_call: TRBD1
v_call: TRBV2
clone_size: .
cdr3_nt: TGTGCCAGCAGACAGGGGATACAAGATACGCAGTATTTT
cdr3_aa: CASRQGIQDTQYF

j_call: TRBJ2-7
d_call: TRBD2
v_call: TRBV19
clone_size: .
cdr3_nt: TGTGCCAGTAGTATCGTCGGGGGGTCTGGGGTGGAGCAGTACTTC
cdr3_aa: CASSIVGGSGVEQYF

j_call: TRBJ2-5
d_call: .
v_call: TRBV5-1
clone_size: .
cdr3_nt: TGCGCCAGCAGCTTCCCAGGGCAAGAGACCCAGTACTTC
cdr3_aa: CASSFPGQETQYF

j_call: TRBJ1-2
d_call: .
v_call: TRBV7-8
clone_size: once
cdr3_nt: TGTGCCAGCAGCCCGGGGGGCGGGGGCGCAAGGAATGGCTACACCTTC
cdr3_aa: CASSPGGGGARNGYTF

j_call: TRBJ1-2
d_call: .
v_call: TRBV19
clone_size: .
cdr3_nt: TGTGCCAGTCGGGGACCAGGGGATGGCTACACCTTC
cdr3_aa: CASRGPGDGYTF

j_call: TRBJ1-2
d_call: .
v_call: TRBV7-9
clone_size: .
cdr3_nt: TGTGCCAGCAGCCCCCAGGCAGGGGACAACTATGGCTACACCTTC
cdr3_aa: CASSPQAGDNYGYTF

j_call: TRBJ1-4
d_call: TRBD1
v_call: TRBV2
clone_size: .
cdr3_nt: TGTGCCAGCAGCCAAGGGACAGGGTTGGAAAAACTGTTTTTT
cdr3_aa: CASSQGTGLEKLFF

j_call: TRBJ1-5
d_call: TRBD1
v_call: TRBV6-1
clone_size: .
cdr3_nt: TGTGCCAGCAGTGAAACCCGACAGGGAGGTCAGCCCCAGCATTTT
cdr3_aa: CASSETRQGGQPQHF

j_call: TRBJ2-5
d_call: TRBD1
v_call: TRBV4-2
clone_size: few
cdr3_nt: TGTGCCAGCAGCCAAGATTTGGGACAGGGGAACCAAGAGACCCAGTACTTC
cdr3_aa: CASSQDLGQGNQETQYF

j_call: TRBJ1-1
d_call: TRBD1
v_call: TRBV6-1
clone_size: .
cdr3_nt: TGTGCCAGCAGTGCCGTAAGGACAGGGAACACTGAAGCTTTCTTT
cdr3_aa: CASSAVRTGNTEAFF

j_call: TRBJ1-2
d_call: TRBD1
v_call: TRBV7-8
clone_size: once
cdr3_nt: TGTGCCAGCAGCGCTACAGGGGGCGGCATCTATGGCTACACCTTC
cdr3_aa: CASSATGGGIYGYTF

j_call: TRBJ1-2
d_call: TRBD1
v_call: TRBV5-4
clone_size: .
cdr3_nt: TGTGCCAGCAGCGGAAACAGGGGGGTGCGTCACTATGGCTACACCTTC
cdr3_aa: CASSGNRGVRHYGYTF

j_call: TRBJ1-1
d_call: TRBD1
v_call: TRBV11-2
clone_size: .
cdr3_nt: TGTGCCAGCAGCCAGAACCTTGGACAGGGTAACACTGAAGCTTTCTTT
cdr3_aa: CASSQNLGQGNTEAFF

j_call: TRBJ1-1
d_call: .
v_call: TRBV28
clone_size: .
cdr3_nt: TGTGCCAGCAGTTTATGGACCGGGGGTGGAACTGAAGCTTTCTTT
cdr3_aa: CASSLWTGGGTEAFF

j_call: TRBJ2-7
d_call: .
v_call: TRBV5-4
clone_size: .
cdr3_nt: TGTGCCAGCAGCTTAGCTCAGGGATCATCCTACGAGCAGTACTTC
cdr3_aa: CASSLAQGSSYEQYF

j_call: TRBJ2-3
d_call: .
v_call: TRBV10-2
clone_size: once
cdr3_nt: TGCGCCAGCAGTGCTTTTGGGGGCGAAGATACGCAGTATTTT
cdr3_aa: CASSAFGGEDTQYF

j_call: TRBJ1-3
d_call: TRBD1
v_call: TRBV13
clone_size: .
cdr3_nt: TGTGCCAGCAGCTCCGACAGGGGGACCATACCTCCTGGAAACACCATATATTTT
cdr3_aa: CASSSDRGTIPPGNTIYF

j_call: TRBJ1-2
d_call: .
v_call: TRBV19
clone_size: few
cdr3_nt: TGTGCCAGTAGTAGGTCAGGACAACGCTATGGCTACACCTTC
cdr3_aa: CASSRSGQRYGYTF

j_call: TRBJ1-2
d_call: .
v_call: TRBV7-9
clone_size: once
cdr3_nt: TGTGCCAGCAGCCAATACGGGGGGGCAGGTGGCTACACCTTC
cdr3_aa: CASSQYGGAGGYTF

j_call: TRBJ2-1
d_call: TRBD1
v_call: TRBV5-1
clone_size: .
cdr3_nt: TGCGCCAGCAGCTTGGTTCAGGGGGCGGCCTACAATGAGCAGTTCTTC
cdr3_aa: CASSLVQGAAYNEQFF

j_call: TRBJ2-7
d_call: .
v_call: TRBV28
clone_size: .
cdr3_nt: TGTGCCAGCAAGGGGTTCGAGCAGTACTTC
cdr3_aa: CASKGFEQYF

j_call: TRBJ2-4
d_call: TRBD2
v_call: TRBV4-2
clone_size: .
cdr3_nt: TGTGCCAGCAGCCAAGAACTCGCGGGGGGGCTAGCCAAAAACATTCAGTACTTC
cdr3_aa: CASSQELAGGLAKNIQYF

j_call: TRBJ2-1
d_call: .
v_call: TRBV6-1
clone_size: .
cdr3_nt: TGTGCCAGCAGGGACAGACCAAGCTCCTACAATGAGCAGTTCTTC
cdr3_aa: CASRDRPSSYNEQFF

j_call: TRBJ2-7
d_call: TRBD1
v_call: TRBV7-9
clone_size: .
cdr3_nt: TGTGCCAGCAGCTCCTTCCACAGGGGGCAATACGAGCAGTACTTC
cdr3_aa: CASSSFHRGQYEQYF

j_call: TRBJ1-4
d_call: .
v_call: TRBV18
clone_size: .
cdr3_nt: TGTGCCAGCTCACCGGACAGAGGACAAGTCCCCAATAATGAAAAACTGTTTTTT
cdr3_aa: CASSPDRGQVPNNEKLFF

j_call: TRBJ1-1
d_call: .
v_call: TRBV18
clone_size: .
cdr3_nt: TGTGCCAGCTCACCCCTTCCCATTGCCCAGACAGGCATGAACACTGAAGCTTTCTTT
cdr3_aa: CASSPLPIAQTGMNTEAFF

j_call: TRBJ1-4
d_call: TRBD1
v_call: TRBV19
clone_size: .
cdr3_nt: TGTGCCAGTAGTGGGAGGACAGGGGGACTGGAGAGTGAAAAACTGTTTTTT
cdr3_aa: CASSGRTGGLESEKLFF

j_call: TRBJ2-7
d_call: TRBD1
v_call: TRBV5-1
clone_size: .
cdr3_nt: TGCGCCAGCAGCATCGGGACAGGGGCTTCGTACGAGCAGTACTTC
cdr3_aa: CASSIGTGASYEQYF

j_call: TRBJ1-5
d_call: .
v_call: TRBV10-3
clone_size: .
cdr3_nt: TGTGCCATCAGACCCGGACCGGGAATTAATCAGCCCCAGCATTTT
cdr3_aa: CAIRPGPGINQPQHF

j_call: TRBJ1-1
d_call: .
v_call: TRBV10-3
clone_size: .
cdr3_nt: TGTGCCATCGGGGCAGAGTTCACTGAAGCTTTCTTT
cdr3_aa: CAIGAEFTEAFF

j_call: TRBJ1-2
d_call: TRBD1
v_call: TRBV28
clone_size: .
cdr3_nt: TGTGCCAGCAGCACAGATCTCTGGACAGGGAGCCATGGCTACACCTTC
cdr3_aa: CASSTDLWTGSHGYTF

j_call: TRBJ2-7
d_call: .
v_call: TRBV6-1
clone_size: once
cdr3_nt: TGTGCCAGCACTTCCAACAGGGCGAGCTACGAGCAGTACTTC
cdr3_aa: CASTSNRASYEQYF

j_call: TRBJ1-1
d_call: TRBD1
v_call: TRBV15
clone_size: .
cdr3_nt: TGTGCCACCAGCCGCAGACAGGGAAGAAACACTGAAGCTTTCTTT
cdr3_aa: CATSRRQGRNTEAFF

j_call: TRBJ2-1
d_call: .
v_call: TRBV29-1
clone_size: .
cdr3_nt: TGCAGCGTTGTCCCAGGGAAGTCTCGAGACAATGAGCAGTTCTTC
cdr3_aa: CSVVPGKSRDNEQFF

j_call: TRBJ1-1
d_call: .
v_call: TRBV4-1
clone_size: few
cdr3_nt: TGCGCCAGCAGCCAAGAATTCCCACTCCTGAACACTGAAGCTTTCTTT
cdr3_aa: CASSQEFPLLNTEAFF

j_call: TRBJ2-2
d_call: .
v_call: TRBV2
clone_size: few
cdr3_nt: TGTGCCAGCGCGAAGGGGCAGGTAGACACCGGGGAGCTGTTTTTT
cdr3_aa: CASAKGQVDTGELFF

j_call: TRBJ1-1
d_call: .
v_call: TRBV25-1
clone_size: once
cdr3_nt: TGTGCCAGCAGTGAATTAGGGGTGGGTGAAGCTTTCTTT
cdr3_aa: CASSELGVGEAFF

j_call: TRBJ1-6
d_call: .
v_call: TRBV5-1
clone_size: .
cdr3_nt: TGCGCCAGCAGCCTCGCGGGGAGCTCCTATAATTCACCCCTCCACTTT
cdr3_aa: CASSLAGSSYNSPLHF

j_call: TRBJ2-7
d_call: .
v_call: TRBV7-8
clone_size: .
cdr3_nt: TGTGCCAGCAGCCTCCCACGGGACATCCCCTCCTACGAGCAGTACTTC
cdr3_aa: CASSLPRDIPSYEQYF

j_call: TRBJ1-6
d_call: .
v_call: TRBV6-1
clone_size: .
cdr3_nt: TGTGCCAGCAGTCCAGAACATAATTCACCCCTCCACTTT
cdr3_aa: CASSPEHNSPLHF

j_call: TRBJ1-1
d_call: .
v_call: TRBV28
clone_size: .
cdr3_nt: TGTGCCAGCAGAAGCGACGTCTTCGCTGAAGCTTTCTTT
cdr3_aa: CASRSDVFAEAFF